The next 16 T cell receptor beta chains were all read from a single sample in a study of technical replicates of blood from a handful of donors. Sequencing used immunoSEQ multiplex PCR; TCRdb keeps in-frame clones, though not all of them. The sample includes about 88,000 clones, approximately 95% of them seen just once. The sample was T cells isolated from PBMCs. The origin of the receptors is a human donor in good health.

The CDR3 nucleotides are TGTGCCAGCAGCGTATGGGGACAGGGCTTCTACGAGCAGTACTTC. Protein sequence: CASSVWGQGFYEQYF. The chain recombines TRBV9 with TRBJ2-7; TRBD1 agrees at 9 bases. CDR1 and CDR2 (germline): SGDLS, YYNGEE. Unmatched junction bases numbered 5, after V lost 1 base and J lost 3 bases. The CDR3 is made up of 15 amino acids.

The gene calls are TRBV29-1 and TRBJ2-1; no clear D. The CDR3 runs 14 residues. V dropped 7 bases and J dropped 0 bases, with 13 bases sitting between them. Germline V gene sequence: CDR1 SQVTM, CDR2 ANQGSEA. CDR3 sequence: CSGVFADSYNEQFF. CDR3 nucleotides: TGCAGCGGCGTCTTCGCGGACTCCTACAATGAGCAGTTCTTC.

J is TRBJ1-1 and V is TRBV9; D call uncertain. This CDR3 comprises 16 residues. V shed 0 bases and J shed 1 base, with 13 bases lying between them. Germline V CDR1 and CDR2: SGDLS, YYNGEE. The CDR3 sequence: CASSVDIVAPNTEAFF. As DNA, the CDR3 is TGTGCCAGCAGCGTAGATATCGTGGCACCGAACACTGAAGCTTTCTTT.

This clone was detected only once. The V and J genes are TRBV29-1 and TRBJ2-1, with 7 bases fitting TRBD1. This CDR3 comprises 12 residues. Germline loops: CDR1 SQVTM, CDR2 ANQGSEA. V was clipped by 7 bases and J by 6 bases; unmatched bases: 6. For the CDR3, the DNA is TGCAGCGCGAGGGGGCAGGGCAATGAGCAGTTCTTC. Translation: CSARGQGNEQFF.

The chain employs TRBV27 and TRBJ2-7; the D gene is possibly TRBD1 (6 bases). V dropped 5 bases and J dropped 2 bases, with 7 bases sitting between them. CDR1 is MNHEY, CDR2 SMNVEV, per germline (reference sequence). This CDR3 region has 12 residues. The CDR3 spells CASSRGTYEQYF. CDR3 in DNA: TGTGCCAGCAGTAGGGGGACCTACGAGCAGTACTTC.

The chain joins TRBV28 to TRBJ2-1; TRBD2 aligns across 9 bases. Germline assignment: CDR1 MDHEN and CDR2 SYDVKM. V lost 7 bases to trimming and J lost 5 bases; unmatched junction nucleotides: 15. The CDR3 runs 17 residues. CDR3 nucleotide sequence: TGTGCCAGCACCGATCACGGCCTGCGGGAGGGCCACAATGAGCAGTTCTTC. This sequence encodes CASTDHGLREGHNEQFF. Complete variable domain (other parts from reference TRBV28 and TRBJ2-1): DVKVTQSSRYLVKRTGEKVFLECVQDMDHENMFWYRQDPGLGLRLIYFSYDVKMKEKGDIPEGYSVSREKKERFSLILESASTNQTSMYLCASTDHGLREGHNEQFFGPGTRLTVL.

The genes are TRBV4-2 and TRBJ1-1, with 10 bases identical to TRBD1. Germline V gene sequence: CDR1 LGHNA, CDR2 YNFKEQ. Losses at the gene ends were 3 bases for V and 5 bases for J; bases not matched to a gene: 9. The CDR3 totals 16 residues. The CDR3 DNA follows: TGTGCCAGCAGCCAGGGACAGGGGATGGTTTGGACTGAAGCTTTCTTT. Translated, it gives CASSQGQGMVWTEAFF.

This chain joins TRBV5-6 and TRBJ2-2; no reliable D call. V was pared by 1 base and J by 0 bases, with 7 bases between. Germline values: CDR1 SGHDT, CDR2 YYEEEE. This CDR3 has 15 residues. This chain's CDR3 is CASSLFAANTGELFF. CDR3 nucleotides: TGTGCCAGCAGCTTGTTTGCGGCGAACACCGGGGAGCTGTTTTTT.

V gene TRBV7-2 combines with J gene TRBJ1-5, with no clear D. The V and J ends lost 1 base and 0 bases respectively, with 7 bases between them. Per the germline V gene, CDR1 is SGHTA and CDR2 is FQGNSA. CDR3 size: 15 residues. CDR3: CASSLVTDSNQPQHF. CDR3 in DNA: TGTGCCAGCAGCTTAGTTACAGATAGCAATCAGCCCCAGCATTTT.

V gene TRBV2 combines with J gene TRBJ2-5, with 12 nucleotides matching TRBD1. The CDR3 consists of 15 residues. CDR1 and CDR2 from the germline V gene are SNHLY and FYNNEI. V shed 7 bases, J shed 4 bases, and the junction held 7 bases outside the gene matches. CDR3 sequence reads: CASKGQGAAGETQYF. The CDR3 nucleotides read TGTGCCAGCAAGGGACAGGGGGCGGCGGGAGAGACCCAGTACTTC.

V gene TRBV30 combines with J gene TRBJ2-5; the D is unclear. The CDR3 spans 14 residues. Germline V gene lookup returns CDR1 GTSNPN and CDR2 SVGIG (reference sequence). The V end lost 5 bases, the J end lost 7 bases, and 20 bases lay between the germline ends. Here the CDR3 DNA reads TGTGCCTGGGGCATCCCTCCGGCGGTTTCGACCCAGTACTTC. This translates into CAWGIPPAVSTQYF.

The CDR3: CASSSQAFGQYF. DNA of the CDR3: TGTGCCAGCAGCTCACAGGCGTTTGGCCAGTACTTC. The chain carries TRBV13 and TRBJ2-5; maybe TRBD1 (5 bases). Germline V gene sequence: CDR1 PRHDT, CDR2 FYEKMQ (reference sequence). Trimming left V 4 bases short and J 10 bases short, with 13 bases between. This CDR3 has 12 amino acids. The full variable domain, with the rest looked up from reference TRBV13 and TRBJ2-5, is AAGVIQSPRHLIKEKRETATLKCYPIPRHDTVYWYQQGPGQDPQFLISFYEKMQSDKGSIPDRFSAQQFSDYHSELNMSSLELGDSALYFCASSSQAFGQYFGPGTRLLVL.

With respect to this clone: The DNA is omitted, as the CDR3 cannot be located on it reliably, and the CDR3 follows TCRdb's listing. This chain links TRBV5-6 with TRBJ1-5; the table's D call, TRBD1, was not checked against the DNA. The CDR3 sequence runs 13 residues, both termini included. Germline assignment: CDR1 SGHDT and CDR2 YYEEEE. The CDR3 spells CASSFATGTGVHF.

The chain is built from TRBV19 and TRBJ1-3; TRBD1 agrees at 7 bases. Germline lookup yields CDR1 LNHDA and CDR2 SQIVND (reference sequence). V lost 6 bases and J lost 8; bases outside the gene matches: 7. This CDR3 is built from 13 residues. CDR3 region: CASRSTGEYTIYF. The CDR3 coding sequence is TGTGCCAGTAGGTCAACAGGGGAATACACCATATATTTT.

Only one count was recorded for this clone. V is TRBV27 and J is TRBJ2-1, with no clear D. V was shortened by 4 bases and J by 7 bases, with 8 bases between the two germline ends. This CDR3 is 12 amino acids long. Per the germline V gene, CDR1 is MNHEY and CDR2 is SMNVEV (reference sequence). The CDR3 spells CASSWSENEQFF. The CDR3 nucleotides read TGTGCCAGCAGTTGGAGTGAGAATGAGCAGTTCTTC.

The chain employs TRBV5-1 and TRBJ2-1; the D is unclear. Germline loops: CDR1 SGHRS, CDR2 YFSETQ. The V and J ends lost 1 base and 2 bases respectively, with 7 bases between them. This CDR3 has 14 residues. The DNA for the CDR3 is TGCGCCAGCAGCTTGCTGAGAGCCTACAATGAGCAGTTCTTC. Protein sequence: CASSLLRAYNEQFF. Looking up the rest from reference TRBV5-1 and TRBJ2-1 gives the full variable domain: KAGVTQTPRYLIKTRGQQVTLSCSPISGHRSVSWYQQTPGQGLQFLFEYFSETQRNKGNFPGRFSGRQFSNSRSEMNVSTLELGDSALYLCASSLLRAYNEQFFGPGTRLTVL.